This T cell receptor (beta chain) was identified in a study of cytomegalovirus exposure and HLA in healthy donors. The PCR employed 60 Vbeta primers together with 13 Jbeta primers. TCRdb keeps only in-frame clones here, not all; method: immunoSEQ multiplex PCR. The table includes 200,000 to 250,000 clones, around 81% detected once. This clone was detected a few times. The receptor was derived from a woman between 55 and 75 years old in good health and CMV-seropositive. What was sequenced was PBMCs.

The CDR3 nucleotides read TGTGCCAGCAGCTTTGTGTTAGCGGAATACAATGAGCAGTTCTTC. The encoded protein is CASSFVLAEYNEQFF. V is TRBV5-4 and J is TRBJ2-1; a weak D match, TRBD2 (6 bases). Per the germline V gene, CDR1 is SGHNT and CDR2 is YYREEE (reference sequence). The CDR3 has 15 amino acids. Trimming stripped 2 bases from V and 4 bases from J, with 13 bases between.